A selection of T cell receptor beta chains follows, all from one sample in a study of technical replicates of blood from a handful of donors. Method: immunoSEQ multiplex PCR; TCRdb's copy keeps in-frame clones and lacks some. Of fewer than 85,000 clones listed, over 90% are singletons. Input material: T cells isolated from PBMCs. The receptors stem from a human donor in good health. Each CDR3 is given with its conserved first and last residue. D genes are given only for firm matches. Part of the rows lack a size; the others show once, few, many or a class for expanded clones.

clone size	V gene	J gene	D gene	CDR3 protein	CDR3 DNA
.	TRBV5-1	TRBJ2-7	TRBD2	CASSLGTSSYEQYF	TGCGCCAGCAGCTTGGGGACTAGCTCCTACGAGCAGTACTTC
.	TRBV29-1	TRBJ2-5	TRBD2	CSVSSGGSQETQYF	TGCAGCGTATCTAGCGGGGGATCCCAAGAGACCCAGTACTTC
.	TRBV5-1	TRBJ1-1	TRBD1	CASSPYLGPGQGAMNTEAFF	TGCGCCAGCAGCCCTTATTTAGGTCCTGGACAGGGGGCCATGAACACTGAAGCTTTCTTT
.	TRBV19	TRBJ1-2	.	CASNAGGGVSYGYTF	TGTGCCAGTAATGCAGGCGGAGGGGTCTCCTATGGCTACACCTTC
once	TRBV14	TRBJ1-4	TRBD1	CASSPTGARKLFF	TGTGCCAGCAGCCCCACAGGGGCCCGAAAACTGTTTTTT
.	TRBV4-2	TRBJ2-1	TRBD2	CASSQGVAGGYNEQFF	TGTGCCAGCAGCCAAGGGGTAGCGGGGGGTTACAATGAGCAGTTCTTC
.	TRBV2	TRBJ2-7	.	CASSGTGSSYEQYF	TGTGCCAGCAGTGGAACAGGGTCATCCTACGAGCAGTACTTC
.	TRBV28	TRBJ2-7	.	CASKFTRPQQGLGYYEQYF	TGTGCCAGCAAATTTACCCGCCCGCAACAGGGTCTAGGTTACTACGAGCAGTACTTC
.	TRBV10-2	TRBJ2-2	TRBD2	CASTGIAGGFLGPGELFF	TGCGCCAGCACTGGGATAGCGGGAGGGTTTCTTGGTCCCGGGGAGCTGTTTTTT
.	TRBV6-5	TRBJ1-6	.	CASSYSASSEGTYHF	TGTGCCAGCAGTTACTCCGCCTCTTCCGAGGGAACGTACCACTTT
.	TRBV18	TRBJ2-3	.	CASSRQGGLNTDTQYF	TGTGCCAGCTCACGCCAGGGGGGCCTGAACACAGATACGCAGTATTTT
.	TRBV7-9	TRBJ1-2	TRBD1	CASSLGDRGHGYTF	TGTGCCAGCAGCTTAGGGGACAGGGGGCATGGCTACACCTTC
.	TRBV15	TRBJ2-3	TRBD2	CATSRDQLLSSGIVSGTQYF	TGTGCCACCAGCAGAGATCAACTTCTCTCTAGCGGGATCGTTTCGGGTACGCAGTATTTT
.	TRBV27	TRBJ2-5	TRBD2	CASSLRASGGTQETQYF	TGTGCCAGCAGTTTAAGGGCTAGCGGGGGGACACAAGAGACCCAGTACTTC
.	TRBV15	TRBJ2-1	.	CATSRDSWGEYNEQFF	TGTGCCACCAGCAGAGATTCCTGGGGAGAGTACAATGAGCAGTTCTTC
.	TRBV29-1	TRBJ1-1	.	CSLNLNTEAFF	TGCAGCCTTAACTTGAACACTGAAGCTTTCTTT
.	TRBV5-1	TRBJ2-1	.	CASTQTNYNEQFF	TGCGCCAGCACCCAGACTAATTACAATGAGCAGTTCTTC
.	TRBV10-1	TRBJ1-1	.	CASSALGSYTEAFF	TGCGCCAGCAGTGCGTTGGGGAGTTACACTGAAGCTTTCTTT
.	TRBV6-1	TRBJ1-3	.	CASSRRGSGNTIYF	TGTGCCAGCAGTAGACGGGGGTCTGGAAACACCATATATTTT
.	TRBV4-1	TRBJ2-7	.	CASSHRTDYEQYF	TGCGCCAGCAGCCACCGGACAGACTACGAGCAGTACTTC
.	TRBV9	TRBJ2-1	.	CASSVAIRDNEQFF	TGTGCCAGCAGCGTAGCGATCCGAGACAATGAGCAGTTCTTC
.	TRBV5-1	TRBJ2-1	.	CASSLTGIGSQEQFF	TGCGCCAGCAGCTTGACCGGGATTGGGTCCCAAGAGCAGTTCTTC
.	TRBV19	TRBJ2-2	.	CASQDRGTGELFF	TGTGCCAGCCAGGACCGGGGCACCGGGGAGCTGTTTTTT
.	TRBV2	TRBJ2-1	.	CASSGTGTLNEQFF	TGTGCCAGCAGTGGAACCGGGACTCTAAATGAGCAGTTCTTC
.	TRBV5-4	TRBJ2-2	.	CASSLFQGSHSTELFF	TGTGCCAGCAGCTTGTTTCAGGGGAGCCACTCGACCGAGCTGTTTTTT
.	TRBV27	TRBJ2-2	.	CASSLRAPGKVQSAGELFF	TGTGCCAGCAGTCTCCGGGCCCCGGGAAAGGTACAATCCGCCGGGGAGCTGTTTTTT
.	TRBV28	TRBJ2-7	TRBD2	CASRIGGSSRLREQYF	TGTGCCAGCCGGATAGGCGGGAGTAGTAGATTGCGCGAGCAGTACTTC
.	TRBV5-1	TRBJ2-7	TRBD1	CASSVGTGDFAPTYEQYF	TGCGCCAGCAGCGTGGGGACAGGGGACTTTGCGCCGACCTACGAGCAGTACTTC
.	TRBV29-1	TRBJ1-3	.	CSVVAVSGNTIYF	TGCAGCGTTGTAGCGGTCTCTGGAAACACCATATATTTT
.	TRBV15	TRBJ2-1	TRBD2	CATSRGGSGSIYNEQFF	TGTGCCACCAGCAGAGGGGGTAGCGGGAGCATCTACAATGAGCAGTTCTTC
.	TRBV2	TRBJ1-2	.	CASTWISKEAPNYGYTF	TGTGCCAGCACTTGGATCTCGAAAGAGGCCCCTAACTATGGCTACACCTTC
.	TRBV7-8	TRBJ1-1	.	CASSLFGQMNTEAFF	TGTGCCAGCAGCTTATTCGGACAGATGAACACTGAAGCTTTCTTT
.	TRBV6-5	TRBJ2-7	.	CASRGTYEQYF	TGTGCCAGCCGGGGAACCTACGAGCAGTACTTC
once	TRBV11-2	TRBJ2-3	.	CASRERGDTQYF	TGTGCCAGCAGGGAACGGGGGGATACGCAGTATTTT
.	TRBV4-1	TRBJ2-5	TRBD2	CANIAGGPAETQYF	TGCGCCAACATAGCGGGAGGGCCGGCGGAGACCCAGTACTTC
.	TRBV9	TRBJ2-3	.	CASSVAGRSTDTQYF	TGTGCCAGCAGCGTGGCAGGCCGAAGCACAGATACGCAGTATTTT
.	TRBV6-5	TRBJ1-5	TRBD1	CASSPDRGNQPQHF	TGTGCCAGCAGTCCCGACAGGGGTAATCAGCCCCAGCATTTT
once	TRBV5-1	TRBJ2-3	TRBD2	CASSLGAAGDDTQYF	TGCGCCAGCAGCTTGGGAGCAGCGGGAGATGATACGCAGTATTTT
.	TRBV7-8	TRBJ2-5	TRBD2	CASTPGGGRLGETQYF	TGTGCCAGCACCCCCGGGGGCGGGAGGTTAGGAGAGACCCAGTACTTC